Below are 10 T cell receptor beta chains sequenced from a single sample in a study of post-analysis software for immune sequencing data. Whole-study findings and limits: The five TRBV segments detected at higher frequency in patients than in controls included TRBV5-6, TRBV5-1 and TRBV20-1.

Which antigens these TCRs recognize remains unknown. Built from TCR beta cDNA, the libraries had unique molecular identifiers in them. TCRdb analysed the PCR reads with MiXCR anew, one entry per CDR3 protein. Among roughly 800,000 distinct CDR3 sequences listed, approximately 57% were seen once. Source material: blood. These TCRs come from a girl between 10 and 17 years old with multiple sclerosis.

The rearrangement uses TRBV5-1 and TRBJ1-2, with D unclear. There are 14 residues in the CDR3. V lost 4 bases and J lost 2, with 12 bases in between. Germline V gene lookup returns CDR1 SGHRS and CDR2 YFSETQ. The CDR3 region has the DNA TGCGCCAGCAGCACGACCCCCGGGAACTATGGCTACACCTTC. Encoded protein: CASSTTPGNYGYTF.

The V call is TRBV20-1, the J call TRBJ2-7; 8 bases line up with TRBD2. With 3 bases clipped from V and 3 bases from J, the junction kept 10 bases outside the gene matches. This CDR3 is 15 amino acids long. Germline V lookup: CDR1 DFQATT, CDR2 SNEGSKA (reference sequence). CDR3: CSASSSTGTSYEQYF. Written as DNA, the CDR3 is TGCAGTGCTAGTAGTAGCACCGGGACTAGCTACGAGCAGTACTTC.

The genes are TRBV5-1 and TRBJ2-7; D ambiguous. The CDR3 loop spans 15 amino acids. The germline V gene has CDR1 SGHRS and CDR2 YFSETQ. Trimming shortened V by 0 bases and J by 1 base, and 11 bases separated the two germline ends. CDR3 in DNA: TGCGCCAGCAGCTTGGACAGTCCAACATCCTACGAGCAGTACTTC. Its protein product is CASSLDSPTSYEQYF.

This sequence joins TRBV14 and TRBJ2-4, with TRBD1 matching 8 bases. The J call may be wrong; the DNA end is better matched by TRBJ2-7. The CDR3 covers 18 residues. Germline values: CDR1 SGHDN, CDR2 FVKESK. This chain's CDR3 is CASSQAFWDRSLSYEQYF. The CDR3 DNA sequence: TGTGCCAGCAGCCAAGCCTTTTGGGACAGGAGTCTTTCCTACGAGCAGTACTTC.

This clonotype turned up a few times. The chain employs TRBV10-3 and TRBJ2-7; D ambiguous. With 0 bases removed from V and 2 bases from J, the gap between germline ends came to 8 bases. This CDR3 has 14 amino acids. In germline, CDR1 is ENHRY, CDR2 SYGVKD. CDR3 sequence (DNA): TGTGCCATCAGTGAGTCGGCAGGCCCCTACGAGCAGTACTTC. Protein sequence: CAISESAGPYEQYF.

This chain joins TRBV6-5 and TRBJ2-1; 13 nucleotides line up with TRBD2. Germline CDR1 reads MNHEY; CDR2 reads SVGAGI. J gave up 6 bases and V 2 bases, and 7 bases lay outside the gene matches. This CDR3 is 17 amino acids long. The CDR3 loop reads CASSYNQLAGGSNEQFF. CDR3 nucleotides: TGTGCCAGCAGTTACAATCAACTAGCGGGAGGGTCCAATGAGCAGTTCTTC.

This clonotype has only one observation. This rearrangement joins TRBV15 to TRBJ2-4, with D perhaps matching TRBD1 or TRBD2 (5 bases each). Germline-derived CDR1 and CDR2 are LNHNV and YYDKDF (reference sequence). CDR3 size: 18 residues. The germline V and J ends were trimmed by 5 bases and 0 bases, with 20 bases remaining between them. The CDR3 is CATSGVGVASLAKNIQYF. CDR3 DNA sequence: TGTGCCACCAGCGGCGTAGGGGTAGCGAGCCTAGCCAAAAACATTCAGTACTTC.

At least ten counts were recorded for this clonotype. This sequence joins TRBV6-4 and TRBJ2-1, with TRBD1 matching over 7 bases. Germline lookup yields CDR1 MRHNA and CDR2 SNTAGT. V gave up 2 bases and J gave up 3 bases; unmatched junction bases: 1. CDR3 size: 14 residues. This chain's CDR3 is CASSDRDSYNEQFF. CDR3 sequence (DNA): TGTGCCAGCAGTGACCGGGACAGCTACAATGAGCAGTTCTTC.

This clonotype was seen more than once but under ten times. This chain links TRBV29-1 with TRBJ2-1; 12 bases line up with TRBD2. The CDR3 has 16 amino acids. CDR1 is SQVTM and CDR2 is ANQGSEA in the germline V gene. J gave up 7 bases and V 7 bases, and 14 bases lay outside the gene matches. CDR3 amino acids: CSGLTSGGTLRNEQFF. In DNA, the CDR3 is TGCAGCGGTTTGACTAGCGGGGGCACACTAAGGAATGAGCAGTTCTTC.

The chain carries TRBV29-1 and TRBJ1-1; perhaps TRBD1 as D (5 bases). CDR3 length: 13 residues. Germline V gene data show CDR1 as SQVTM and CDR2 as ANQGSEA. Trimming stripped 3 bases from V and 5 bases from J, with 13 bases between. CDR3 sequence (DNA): TGCAGCGTTGATGGGAATTCAGGGACTGAAGCTTTCTTT. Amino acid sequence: CSVDGNSGTEAFF.